This TCR beta chain was obtained from a study of control samples from healthy donors and cancer patients (dated by TCRdb to the early 2020s). The CDR3 runs 16 amino acids, cysteine and phenylalanine included. Only the CDR3 DNA is retained, 48 bases long and in frame from the first base. For CDR1 and CDR2, the germline V gene lists SNHLY and FYNNEI. Trimming at the junction amounts to 2 bases on V and 6 bases on J, and the germline ends lie 18 bases apart. Receptor amplification or capture employed the immunoSEQ multiplex PCR assay. TCRdb mirrors the immuneACCESS table, restricted to in-frame sequences. Some clones are absent from its copies; in checked studies, under half trace to an unresolved V gene, and the reason for the others is unknown. This sample holds 150,000 to 200,000 clones; more than 85% were observed only once. The ten largest make up just over 2% of the sample. A word on this clone: Its target antigen remains unknown. No base-level quality is on record; no much larger clone is a single base apart.

Sequences were obtained from blood. The sequence derives from a woman aged 40 to 55 in good health. The rearranged chain carries TRBV2 and TRBJ2-3; the D gene is possibly TRBD1 or TRBD2, with 6 bases matching each. The CDR3 corresponds to CASSEPNMGGPDTQYF. The base sequence is TGTGCCAGCAGTGAACCCAACATGGGGGGCCCGGATACGCAGTATTTT.